This TCR beta chain originates from a study of blood T cell repertoires in COVID-19. Study details: The United States, Italy and Spain were the sources of the acute and convalescent COVID-19 samples. PBMCs, B-cell-depleted T cells, or T cells provided the cDNA or gDNA that made up the material.

The V and J ends lost 1 base and 0 bases respectively, with 16 bases between them. The CDR3 is 18 amino acids. The germline gives CDR1 MGHRA, CDR2 YSYEKL. As handled by the study authors: Reference gene primer amplification gave estimated nucleated cell counts. TCRdb's copy holds only in-frame clones and misses some; the assay was immunoSEQ multiplex PCR. D and trimming come from the DNA, and the V and J calls and clone size come from that table. The table records roughly 200,000 clones, around 81% of them present only once. The chain joins TRBV4-1 to TRBJ1-3; TRBD1 is a possible D gene (6 bases). Material for sequencing was peripheral blood. The TCR was taken from a man aged 50-59 years with active or convalescent COVID-19. In DNA, the CDR3 is TGCGCCAGCAGCCAAGGAGGGGGAGGGGCCTTCTCTGGAAACACCATATATTTT. Its protein product is CASSQGGGGAFSGNTIYF.